The 25 T cell receptor beta chains presented below share a single source sample, sequenced in a study of identical twins. TCRdb re-derived calls from the 5' RACE reads in MiXCR, one entry per CDR3 protein. Found here are roughly 250,000 distinct CDR3 sequences, over 13% of them singletons; the top ten hold 8.8%. Sample: memory (CD45RO+) T cells sorted from blood. The receptors were sampled from a woman younger than 30 in good health.

In this sample, this clonotype turned up many times. V is TRBV5-1 and J is TRBJ2-3; 10 bases match TRBD2. Germline trimming cut 5 bases from V and 5 bases from J; bases unmatched to any gene: 11. The CDR3 has 16 amino acids. Germline values: CDR1 SGHRS, CDR2 YFSETQ. The CDR3 coding sequence is TGCGCCAGCAGTCACGAAGCGGGGGGGCCAATAGATACGCAGTATTTT. It is translated as CASSHEAGGPIDTQYF. Filled out from reference TRBV5-1 and TRBJ2-3, the complete variable domain reads KAGVTQTPRYLIKTRGQQVTLSCSPISGHRSVSWYQQTPGQGLQFLFEYFSETQRNKGNFPGRFSGRQFSNSRSEMNVSTLELGDSALYLCASSHEAGGPIDTQYFGPGTRLTVL.

This clonotype was detected many times. The chain uses TRBV5-5 and TRBJ1-2; D remains ambiguous. The CDR3 extends over 13 amino acids. Germline CDR1 reads SGHKS; CDR2 reads YYEKEE (reference sequence). V lost 2 bases and J lost 6, with 11 bases in between. CDR3 sequence (DNA): TGTGCCAGCAGCTTTCTGACTAAGGATGGCTACACCTTC. It specifies CASSFLTKDGYTF.

The chain has TRBV27 and TRBJ2-7, with TRBD1 identical over 8 bases. This CDR3 has 14 amino acids. V lost 3 bases to trimming and J lost 2 bases; unmatched junction nucleotides: 3. Germline V lookup: CDR1 MNHEY, CDR2 SMNVEV (reference sequence). The DNA for the CDR3 is TGTGCCAGCAGTTTTTACAGGGGGGCCTACGAGCAGTACTTC. Protein: CASSFYRGAYEQYF.

This clonotype was seen a handful of times. The gene calls are TRBV11-2 and TRBJ1-4; D gene ambiguous. The CDR3 covers 14 residues. The V and J ends lost 6 bases and 2 bases respectively, with 10 bases between them. Per the germline V gene, CDR1 is SGHAT and CDR2 is FQNNGV. The CDR3 here is CASSQRVTNEKLFF. CDR3 bases: TGTGCCAGCAGTCAGAGGGTTACTAATGAAAAACTGTTTTTT.

To note about this clonotype: A much bigger clone sits one base away, suggesting this may be a read error. This chain joins TRBV5-1 and TRBJ2-5, with unresolved D. CDR3 length: 13 amino acids. Per germline, CDR1 SGHRS and CDR2 YFSETQ. V dropped 1 base and J dropped 5 bases, with 9 bases sitting between them. The CDR3 is CASSLWAAETQYF. The CDR3 nucleotides read TGCGCCAGCAGCTTGTGGGCAGCTGAGACCCAGTACTTC. Supplemented by reference TRBV5-1 and TRBJ2-5, the full variable domain reads KAGVTQTPRYLIKTRGQQVTLSCSPISGHRSVSWYQQTPGQGLQFLFEYFSETQRNKGNFPGRFSGRQFSNSRSEMNVSTLELGDSALYLCASSLWAAETQYFGPGTRLLVL.

The chain has TRBV29-1 and TRBJ1-2; TRBD1 is a possible D gene (5 bases). The CDR3 totals 13 residues. Looked up from germline, CDR1 is SQVTM and CDR2 is ANQGSEA. Trimming removed 7 bases at V and 6 bases at J, with 18 bases between. In DNA, the CDR3 is TGCAGCGGGCGGAACCTGCAGGGAGATGGCTACACCTTC. As protein: CSGRNLQGDGYTF.

This clonotype was seen a few times. The chain uses TRBV12-3 or TRBV12-4 and TRBJ2-1, with 8 bases identical to TRBD2. J gave up 2 bases and V 5 bases, and 5 bases lay outside the gene matches. This CDR3 contains 15 residues. In DNA form, the CDR3 reads TGTGCCAGCAGTGAGCGGGAGAAAGCCTACAATGAGCAGTTCTTC. It is translated as CASSEREKAYNEQFF.

In nucleotides, the CDR3 is TGTGCCAGCAGCCAACCCGAGGGTTCTCTCACCGAGCAGTACTTC. Translating it yields CASSQPEGSLTEQYF. The chain recombines TRBV7-9 with TRBJ2-7, with D tentatively TRBD2 (5 bases). V gave up 5 bases and J gave up 6 bases, with 20 bases separating them. The germline V gene has CDR1 SEHNR and CDR2 FQNEAQ (reference sequence). There are 15 residues in the CDR3.

There are a few counts of this clonotype. The chain uses TRBV7-9 and TRBJ1-5; D is unclear. Germline CDR1 and CDR2: SEHNR and FQNEAQ (reference sequence). V lost 2 bases and J 4 bases, leaving 9 bases between the germline ends. The CDR3 consists of 14 residues. The CDR3 protein is CASSLSSLNQPQHF. The CDR3 DNA reads as TGTGCCAGCAGCTTATCCTCGCTTAATCAGCCCCAGCATTTT.

This clonotype was seen a few times. The gene calls are TRBV20-1 and TRBJ1-1; tentative D call: TRBD1 (5 bases). V gave up 3 bases and J gave up 1 base, with 21 bases separating them. The CDR3 totals 17 residues. CDR1 and CDR2 from the germline V gene are DFQATT and SNEGSKA (reference sequence). The CDR3 reads CSASGLGWGNKNTEAFF. The CDR3 DNA reads TGCAGTGCTAGTGGGCTAGGTTGGGGGAACAAGAACACTGAAGCTTTCTTT.

The chain has TRBV2 and TRBJ2-7; D is undetermined. CDR1 and CDR2 from the germline V gene are SNHLY and FYNNEI. V lost 4 bases and J lost 4, with 5 bases in between. The CDR3 covers 11 residues. In DNA form, the CDR3 reads TGTGCCAGCAGTGCTCTATACGAGCAGTACTTC. The encoded protein is CASSALYEQYF.

This sequence joins TRBV5-5 and TRBJ1-6; no clear D. The CDR3 sequence is 15 residues long. Germline assignment: CDR1 SGHKS and CDR2 YYEKEE (reference sequence). Between the trimmed V and J ends, which lost 4 bases and 9 bases, there was a span of 17 bases. The DNA for the CDR3 is TGTGCCAGCAGCCCGACCGAGGCCTATGGTTCACCCCTCCACTTT. Protein product: CASSPTEAYGSPLHF. The whole variable domain, filled in from reference TRBV5-5 and TRBJ1-6, reads DAGVTQSPTHLIKTRGQQVTLRCSPISGHKSVSWYQQVLGQGPQFIFQYYEKEERGRGNFPDRFSARQFPNYSSELNVNALLLGDSALYLCASSPTEAYGSPLHFGNGTRLTVT.

A few counts support this clonotype. This sequence joins TRBV7-9 and TRBJ2-3, with a tentative D call TRBD1 (6 bases). V was pared by 4 bases and J by 5 bases, with 13 bases between. CDR1 and CDR2 (germline): SEHNR, FQNEAQ (reference sequence). CDR3 length: 14 amino acids. The CDR3 spells CASSSQGKRDTQYF. The CDR3 DNA is TGTGCCAGCAGCTCCCAGGGGAAGCGAGATACGCAGTATTTT.

V usage is TRBV6-5 and J usage is TRBJ1-3; TRBD1 is a possible D gene (6 bases). The CDR3 covers 14 residues. Trimming took 2 bases from V and 3 from J, leaving 8 bases between them. Germline-derived CDR1 and CDR2 are MNHEY and SVGAGI. The CDR3 sequence: CASSYRQDGNTIYF. CDR3 bases: TGTGCCAGCAGTTACAGACAGGATGGAAACACCATATATTTT.

V gene TRBV12-3 or TRBV12-4 combines with J gene TRBJ2-2, with D possibly TRBD1 on 5 matching bases. The CDR3 covers 14 residues. The V end was cut by 10 bases, the J end by 1 base, with 13 bases between. The CDR3 is CAIQKDKNTGELFF. CDR3 nucleotides: TGTGCCATTCAGAAGGACAAGAACACCGGGGAGCTGTTTTTT.

The chain couples TRBV9 to TRBJ2-3, with a possible D match to TRBD2 (6 bases). V was cut by 3 bases and J by 3 bases, with 20 bases left in between. CDR3 length: 17 amino acids. The germline V gene encodes CDR1 SGDLS and CDR2 YYNGEE. The CDR3 bases are TGTGCCAGCAGCGCGAACGGCCTAGCGATTGGGACAGATACGCAGTATTTT. Protein: CASSANGLAIGTDTQYF. Full variable domain (rest looked up from reference TRBV9 and TRBJ2-3): DSGVTQTPKHLITATGQRVTLRCSPRSGDLSVYWYQQSLDQGLQFLIQYYNGEERAKGNILERFSAQQFPDLHSELNLSSLELGDSALYFCASSANGLAIGTDTQYFGPGTRLTVL.

The chain links TRBV3-1 to TRBJ1-3, with D unresolved. CDR1 and CDR2 (germline): LGHDT, YNNKEL (reference sequence). Trimming removed 5 bases from V and 1 base from J, with 9 bases in between. This CDR3 has 14 residues. DNA for the CDR3: TGTGCCAGCAGCACGAGGGCGTCTGGAAACACCATATATTTT. Its translation is CASSTRASGNTIYF. Full variable domain (remainder filled in from reference TRBV3-1 and TRBJ1-3): DTAVSQTPKYLVTQMGNDKSIKCEQNLGHDTMYWYKQDSKKFLKIMFSYNNKELIINETVPNRFSPKSPDKAHLNLHINSLELGDSAVYFCASSTRASGNTIYFGEGSWLTVV.

The chain links TRBV6-2 or TRBV6-3 to TRBJ2-4, with 7 bases fitting TRBD1. Germline trimming cut 7 bases from V and 8 bases from J; bases unmatched to any gene: 5. The CDR3 is 12 amino acids. Germline CDR1 MNHEY, CDR2 SVGEGT. CDR3 sequence (DNA): TGTGCCAGCAAGGGGGCAGGGTACATTCAGTACTTC. The encoded protein is CASKGAGYIQYF.

This clonotype came up a few times. The chain uses TRBV7-2 and TRBJ1-4; no clear D. This CDR3 is built from 14 residues. The germline V gene encodes CDR1 SGHTA and CDR2 FQGNSA. Trimming pared 0 bases from V and 6 bases from J, leaving 8 bases between. The CDR3 here is CASSLAREDEKLFF. The CDR3 DNA follows: TGTGCCAGCAGCTTAGCACGGGAGGATGAAAAACTGTTTTTT.

The chain uses TRBV28 and TRBJ2-2; 12 nucleotides line up with TRBD2. Trimming removed 8 bases from V and 4 bases from J; junction bases left unmatched: 8. The CDR3 totals 16 residues. The V gene's germline CDR1 is MDHEN and CDR2 SYDVKM. The CDR3 protein is CASHASGGAGTGELFF. In nucleotides, the CDR3 is TGTGCCAGCCACGCTAGCGGGGGGGCGGGCACCGGGGAGCTGTTTTTT.

This clonotype appeared a few times. J is TRBJ2-2 and V is TRBV2; TRBD1 matches at 8 bases. V was pared by 3 bases and J by 4 bases, with 4 bases of the junction left unmatched. Germline lookup yields CDR1 SNHLY and CDR2 FYNNEI. This CDR3 region has 15 residues. The chain's CDR3 is CASSDLGQVTGELFF. In DNA, the CDR3 is TGTGCCAGCAGTGATTTGGGACAGGTCACCGGGGAGCTGTTTTTT.

The rearrangement joins TRBV5-5 to TRBJ2-7, with D unclear. The germline V gene encodes CDR1 SGHKS and CDR2 YYEKEE (reference sequence). V lost 1 base and J lost 2, with 13 bases in between. The CDR3 extends over 15 amino acids. CDR3 sequence: CASSLLPGQTYEQYF. The CDR3 region has the DNA TGTGCCAGCAGCTTGTTGCCAGGCCAGACCTACGAGCAGTACTTC.

This clonotype was seen only a few times. The chain joins TRBV5-1 to TRBJ1-1; unclear D gene. The CDR3 covers 14 residues. Germline V gene sequence: CDR1 SGHRS, CDR2 YFSETQ. The ends were cut back, 0 bases at V and 1 base at J, with 7 bases in the middle. The CDR3 sequence is CASSLEGPNTEAFF. The CDR3 DNA sequence: TGCGCCAGCAGCTTGGAGGGCCCGAACACTGAAGCTTTCTTT.

V usage is TRBV6-2 or TRBV6-3 and J usage is TRBJ2-1, with 8 bases fitting TRBD2. Germline V gives CDR1 MNHEY, CDR2 SVGEGT. The CDR3 contains 20 residues. J gave up 2 bases and V 4 bases, and 19 bases lay outside the gene matches. CDR3 loop: CASSSWISGGRSSPYNEQFF. In nucleotides, the CDR3 is TGTGCCAGCAGTTCTTGGATTTCGGGAGGGAGATCGTCCCCCTACAATGAGCAGTTCTTC.

V usage is TRBV5-1 and J usage is TRBJ2-3; no clear D. This CDR3 region has 13 residues. Germline V gene data show CDR1 as SGHRS and CDR2 as YFSETQ. With 7 bases removed from V and 5 bases from J, the gap between germline ends came to 14 bases. This CDR3 reads CASAASAGDTQYF. The CDR3 DNA reads as TGCGCCAGCGCAGCTAGTGCCGGAGATACGCAGTATTTT.